A selection of T cell receptor beta chains follows, all from one sample in a study of metastatic and nonmetastatic thyroid tumors. TCRdb ran MiXCR on the PCR reads. The sample contains roughly 18,000 clones, roughly 27% of which appear only once. Sequenced: tumor tissue. These receptor sequences come from a male donor with papillary thyroid cancer or a benign thyroid nodule (not recorded which). Some clones in this sample may be carry-over from other donors' samples. The CDR3 runs from the conserved cysteine through the conserved F or W. Fields, in order: CDR3 DNA, CDR3 protein, V gene, D gene, J gene, clone size. A D gene is named only where the DNA matches it firmly. The size of a clone is reported for some rows only, either as once, few or many, or as a class for expanded clones.

CDR3nt: TGTGCCACCAGCAGAGATTCGGCAGGCACTGAAGCTTTCTTT; CDR3aa: CATSRDSAGTEAFF; v_gene: TRBV15; d_gene: .; j_gene: TRBJ1-1; abundance: many
CDR3nt: TGTGCCAGCAGTACTAGACTAGCTCGCGATGAGCAGTTCTTC; CDR3aa: CASSTRLARDEQFF; v_gene: TRBV6-2/TRBV6-3; d_gene: TRBD2; j_gene: TRBJ2-1; abundance: few
CDR3nt: TGCGCCAGCAGCTTGGGAGAGCGGGGCTTCGAGCAGTACTTC; CDR3aa: CASSLGERGFEQYF; v_gene: TRBV5-1; d_gene: TRBD2; j_gene: TRBJ2-7; abundance: .
CDR3nt: TGCGCCAGCAGCTTGGGTGACAGAGACTATGGCTACACCTTC; CDR3aa: CASSLGDRDYGYTF; v_gene: TRBV5-1; d_gene: .; j_gene: TRBJ1-2; abundance: few
CDR3nt: TGTGCCTGGGAACCGGGTATTAATGAAAAACTGTTTTTT; CDR3aa: CAWEPGINEKLFF; v_gene: TRBV30; d_gene: .; j_gene: TRBJ1-4; abundance: few
CDR3nt: TGCGCCAGCAGCGTAGGGACAGGGACCTACGAGCAGTACTTC; CDR3aa: CASSVGTGTYEQYF; v_gene: TRBV5-1; d_gene: TRBD1; j_gene: TRBJ2-7; abundance: .
CDR3nt: TGTGCCGGGACGGTTGGGTACGGGGGCGGCACTGAAGCTTTCTTT; CDR3aa: CAGTVGYGGGTEAFF; v_gene: TRBV30; d_gene: .; j_gene: TRBJ1-1; abundance: .
CDR3nt: TGTGCCAGCAGTTTAATGTCTAGCGGGAGCCACGAGCAGTACTTC; CDR3aa: CASSLMSSGSHEQYF; v_gene: TRBV27; d_gene: TRBD2; j_gene: TRBJ2-7; abundance: few
CDR3nt: TGCAGTGCTAGAGATCACCGTCTCAGGGCCGGTGAGAGGTCTGAGCAGTTCTTC; CDR3aa: CSARDHRLRAGERSEQFF; v_gene: TRBV20-1; d_gene: .; j_gene: TRBJ2-1; abundance: many
CDR3nt: TGCAGTGCTAGTAGTTTGTTAGTCGGAGGCCGCAATGAGCAGTTCTTC; CDR3aa: CSASSLLVGGRNEQFF; v_gene: TRBV20-1; d_gene: .; j_gene: TRBJ2-1; abundance: .
CDR3nt: TGCAGTGCTAGTACCCAAGAGACCCAGTACTTC; CDR3aa: CSASTQETQYF; v_gene: TRBV20-1; d_gene: .; j_gene: TRBJ2-5; abundance: many
CDR3nt: TGTGCCAGCAGCCAACTCCCAGGGGGGGGGGAGACCCAGTACTTC; CDR3aa: CASSQLPGGGETQYF; v_gene: TRBV3-1; d_gene: .; j_gene: TRBJ2-5; abundance: many
CDR3nt: TGTGCTAGTGGTTTGGGGGTAAACTCCTACGAGCAGTACTTC; CDR3aa: CASGLGVNSYEQYF; v_gene: TRBV12-5; d_gene: .; j_gene: TRBJ2-7; abundance: few
CDR3nt: TGTGCCAGCAGCTTAGGGCTAGCTAAGAGCTCCTACGAGCAGTACTTC; CDR3aa: CASSLGLAKSSYEQYF; v_gene: TRBV7-2; d_gene: .; j_gene: TRBJ2-7; abundance: medium-sized
CDR3nt: TGTGCCAGCAGACATCAGGGGGGCTATGGCTACACCTTC; CDR3aa: CASRHQGGYGYTF; v_gene: TRBV14; d_gene: TRBD1; j_gene: TRBJ1-2; abundance: .
CDR3nt: TGTGCCACCAGTGATTCTGGGGTAGAGACCCAGTACTTC; CDR3aa: CATSDSGVETQYF; v_gene: TRBV24-1; d_gene: .; j_gene: TRBJ2-5; abundance: medium-sized
CDR3nt: TGTGCCAGCAGTTACGGGCTAGCGGGAGGCCCGAACACCGGGGAGCTGTTTTTT; CDR3aa: CASSYGLAGGPNTGELFF; v_gene: TRBV6-5; d_gene: TRBD2; j_gene: TRBJ2-2; abundance: many
CDR3nt: TGTGTCAGTAGTATAGGGCATGGGGCCTTTCACGAGCAGTACTTC; CDR3aa: CVSSIGHGAFHEQYF; v_gene: TRBV19; d_gene: .; j_gene: TRBJ2-7; abundance: few
CDR3nt: TGTGCCAGCAGCTACCGGAGGGAGTTGAACACTGAAGCTTTCTTT; CDR3aa: CASSYRRELNTEAFF; v_gene: TRBV12-3/TRBV12-4; d_gene: .; j_gene: TRBJ1-1; abundance: once
CDR3nt: TGTGCCAGCAGTCTCTGGACAGGGGGAAACACTGAAGCTTTCTTT; CDR3aa: CASSLWTGGNTEAFF; v_gene: TRBV28; d_gene: TRBD1; j_gene: TRBJ1-1; abundance: .
CDR3nt: TGTGCCAGCAGCGACAGGCTAAGCTCCTACGAGCAGTACTTC; CDR3aa: CASSDRLSSYEQYF; v_gene: TRBV7-8; d_gene: .; j_gene: TRBJ2-7; abundance: medium-sized
CDR3nt: TGTGCCAGCAGCGTTGGGACTAGCGGGGGCGAGCAGTACTTC; CDR3aa: CASSVGTSGGEQYF; v_gene: TRBV5-6; d_gene: TRBD2; j_gene: TRBJ2-7; abundance: many
CDR3nt: TGTGCCAGCACCAGCGCGAACACCGGGGAGCTGTTTTTT; CDR3aa: CASTSANTGELFF; v_gene: TRBV2; d_gene: .; j_gene: TRBJ2-2; abundance: many
CDR3nt: TGTGCCACCAGCAGAGATCTTATTAGCGGACAAAGATACTACGAGCAGTACTTC; CDR3aa: CATSRDLISGQRYYEQYF; v_gene: TRBV15; d_gene: .; j_gene: TRBJ2-7; abundance: once
CDR3nt: TGTGCCAGCAAAGAACCTTTCCGTCCGGGAGGGACCGGGGAGCTGTTTTTT; CDR3aa: CASKEPFRPGGTGELFF; v_gene: TRBV6-1; d_gene: TRBD2; j_gene: TRBJ2-2; abundance: many
CDR3nt: TGTGCCAGCAAAGGGGGCTCCTATGGCTACACCTTC; CDR3aa: CASKGGSYGYTF; v_gene: TRBV6-1; d_gene: TRBD1; j_gene: TRBJ1-2; abundance: .
CDR3nt: TGTGCCAGCACTAACTCCTACGAGCAGTACTTC; CDR3aa: CASTNSYEQYF; v_gene: TRBV6-5; d_gene: .; j_gene: TRBJ2-7; abundance: few
CDR3nt: TGTGCCAGCAGCTTAGACGGGGCCTACGAGCAGTACTTC; CDR3aa: CASSLDGAYEQYF; v_gene: TRBV11-2; d_gene: .; j_gene: TRBJ2-7; abundance: medium-sized
CDR3nt: TGTGCCACCAGTGTGGGACAGCTGGGAGAGACCCAGTACTTC; CDR3aa: CATSVGQLGETQYF; v_gene: TRBV24-1; d_gene: TRBD1; j_gene: TRBJ2-5; abundance: many
CDR3nt: TGTGCCAGCTCACAGTCGAGTCCTGAAAAACTGTTTTTT; CDR3aa: CASSQSSPEKLFF; v_gene: TRBV18; d_gene: .; j_gene: TRBJ1-4; abundance: .
CDR3nt: TGTGCCAGCAGCCCCGGGACTAATGAGCAGTTATTC; CDR3aa: CASSPGTNEQLF; v_gene: TRBV11-3; d_gene: TRBD2; j_gene: TRBJ2-1; abundance: .
CDR3nt: TGCAGTGGCTTGGGGGGAGATCAGCCCCAGCATTTT; CDR3aa: CSGLGGDQPQHF; v_gene: TRBV20-1; d_gene: .; j_gene: TRBJ1-5; abundance: .
CDR3nt: TGCGCCAGCAGCTTCGACAGGGGGACTGGTGGAAACACCATATATTTT; CDR3aa: CASSFDRGTGGNTIYF; v_gene: TRBV5-1; d_gene: TRBD1; j_gene: TRBJ1-3; abundance: few
CDR3nt: TGTGCCAGCTCACCACAGGGACGGGAGCTGTTTTTT; CDR3aa: CASSPQGRELFF; v_gene: TRBV18; d_gene: .; j_gene: TRBJ2-2; abundance: few
CDR3nt: TGTGCTAGCAGCTTAGGACTAGCGGGAGGGCCGGATACGCAGTATTTT; CDR3aa: CASSLGLAGGPDTQYF; v_gene: TRBV7-7; d_gene: TRBD2; j_gene: TRBJ2-3; abundance: many
CDR3nt: TGTGCCAGCAGCCAAGGCATAGCGAATCCTGGAAACACCATATATTTT; CDR3aa: CASSQGIANPGNTIYF; v_gene: TRBV14; d_gene: .; j_gene: TRBJ1-3; abundance: large
CDR3nt: TGTGCCAGCAGCGTATGGTCGGGCGGGGACACCTACGAGCAGTACTTC; CDR3aa: CASSVWSGGDTYEQYF; v_gene: TRBV9; d_gene: .; j_gene: TRBJ2-7; abundance: .
CDR3nt: TGTGCCAGCACCGAGGGGTCAAGCACTGAAGCTTTCTTT; CDR3aa: CASTEGSSTEAFF; v_gene: TRBV28; d_gene: .; j_gene: TRBJ1-1; abundance: .
CDR3nt: TGTGCCAGCAGTTTATCTGGGCAGTTCTACGAGCAGTACTTC; CDR3aa: CASSLSGQFYEQYF; v_gene: TRBV27; d_gene: .; j_gene: TRBJ2-7; abundance: few
CDR3nt: TGTGCCAGCAGGGGACCTCCAACCCCCTCCTACGAGCAGTACTTC; CDR3aa: CASRGPPTPSYEQYF; v_gene: TRBV7-2; d_gene: .; j_gene: TRBJ2-7; abundance: .
CDR3nt: TGTGCCAGCATCAGGGCGGGAAACACTGAAGCTTTCTTT; CDR3aa: CASIRAGNTEAFF; v_gene: TRBV6-1; d_gene: .; j_gene: TRBJ1-1; abundance: few
CDR3nt: TGCAGTGCTAGGCCGGGAGGCTCGGGGTGGGAGACCCAGTACTTC; CDR3aa: CSARPGGSGWETQYF; v_gene: TRBV20-1; d_gene: TRBD2; j_gene: TRBJ2-5; abundance: .
CDR3nt: TGTGCCAGCAGCGGAAGGTCAGTTCCGGACTACGAGCAGTACTTC; CDR3aa: CASSGRSVPDYEQYF; v_gene: TRBV5-6; d_gene: .; j_gene: TRBJ2-7; abundance: many
CDR3nt: TGCAGCGTTTCGACTGGGACCCGCCCCCAAGAGACCCAGTACTTC; CDR3aa: CSVSTGTRPQETQYF; v_gene: TRBV29-1; d_gene: .; j_gene: TRBJ2-5; abundance: many
CDR3nt: TGCAGTGCCTTTGGTAGCAATCAGCCCCAGCATTTT; CDR3aa: CSAFGSNQPQHF; v_gene: TRBV20-1; d_gene: .; j_gene: TRBJ1-5; abundance: few
CDR3nt: TGTGCCAGTATAGGGGGGCATGAGCAGTTCTTC; CDR3aa: CASIGGHEQFF; v_gene: TRBV2; d_gene: .; j_gene: TRBJ2-1; abundance: .
CDR3nt: TGTGCCAGCAGTTTAGCATTCGGACAGGGGGACCATCAGCCCCAGCATTTT; CDR3aa: CASSLAFGQGDHQPQHF; v_gene: TRBV12-3/TRBV12-4; d_gene: TRBD1; j_gene: TRBJ1-5; abundance: many
CDR3nt: TGTGCCAGCAGCTTGGAACGGCGGCAGGGCCCGGTCACTGAAGCTTTCTTT; CDR3aa: CASSLERRQGPVTEAFF; v_gene: TRBV7-3; d_gene: .; j_gene: TRBJ1-1; abundance: .
CDR3nt: TGCAGTGCTGGAGCTGGCAGCGCTGAAGCTTTCTTT; CDR3aa: CSAGAGSAEAFF; v_gene: TRBV20-1; d_gene: .; j_gene: TRBJ1-1; abundance: .
CDR3nt: TGTGCCAGCACTTGGTCGGGGGGAAACACAGATACGCAGTATTTT; CDR3aa: CASTWSGGNTDTQYF; v_gene: TRBV9; d_gene: TRBD2; j_gene: TRBJ2-3; abundance: .
CDR3nt: TGCAGTGCGCCCGGGACAGGACGCAATGAGCAGTTCTTC; CDR3aa: CSAPGTGRNEQFF; v_gene: TRBV20-1; d_gene: TRBD1; j_gene: TRBJ2-1; abundance: .
CDR3nt: TGCGCCAGCAGCTTGGAGGGACAGGGAGGCCATGAGCAGTTCTTC; CDR3aa: CASSLEGQGGHEQFF; v_gene: TRBV5-1; d_gene: TRBD1; j_gene: TRBJ2-1; abundance: few
CDR3nt: TGCAGTGCTAGCACCGGGACAGGGGACGAAAAACTGTTTTTT; CDR3aa: CSASTGTGDEKLFF; v_gene: TRBV20-1; d_gene: TRBD1; j_gene: TRBJ1-4; abundance: many
CDR3nt: TGTGCCAGCAGCCCGGCGACGGAAAATAATTCACCCCTCCACTTT; CDR3aa: CASSPATENNSPLHF; v_gene: TRBV9; d_gene: .; j_gene: TRBJ1-6; abundance: .
CDR3nt: TGTGCCAGCAGTCCCCGTGACTATGGCTACACCTTC; CDR3aa: CASSPRDYGYTF; v_gene: TRBV6-2/TRBV6-3; d_gene: .; j_gene: TRBJ1-2; abundance: few
CDR3nt: TGTGCCAGCAGTTCACCTAGGGCGGAAAAACTGTTTTTT; CDR3aa: CASSSPRAEKLFF; v_gene: TRBV28; d_gene: .; j_gene: TRBJ1-4; abundance: .
CDR3nt: TGTGCCAGCAGTGGAGCGGGGGGGGAGTTCTTC; CDR3aa: CASSGAGGEFF; v_gene: TRBV2; d_gene: TRBD2; j_gene: TRBJ2-1; abundance: .
CDR3nt: TGTGCCAGCAGTGAAGGGGCAGGGGGGAATCAGCCCCAGCATTTT; CDR3aa: CASSEGAGGNQPQHF; v_gene: TRBV6-1; d_gene: TRBD1; j_gene: TRBJ1-5; abundance: .
CDR3nt: TGCGCCAGCAGTACCGGACAGGGGGCCGGGGAGCTGTTTTTT; CDR3aa: CASSTGQGAGELFF; v_gene: TRBV5-1; d_gene: TRBD1; j_gene: TRBJ2-2; abundance: .